This TCR beta chain stems from a study of breast tumors, draining lymph nodes, adjacent tissues. Overall study findings and caveats: The lymph node origin of tumor T cells was framed as consistent with a hypothesis, not demonstrated. Tumor repertoires ranked between lymph nodes and nontumor tissue in diversity, with V and J gene preferences. Tumor and nontumor repertoires were significantly more similar in luminal-like than in basal-like breast cancer. The data were judged consistent with most tumor T cells coming from lymph node and expanding in tumor.

The lymph nodes were axillary draining lymph nodes from breast cancer patients. This clonotype has a count of ten or more. As yet, its antigen is unknown. TCRdb recomputed calls from the multiplex PCR reads with MiXCR, one row per CDR3 protein. The table shows fewer than 200,000 distinct CDR3 sequences, with 33% occurring only once. Germline CDR1 is SEHNR and CDR2 is FQNEAQ (reference sequence). Trimming took 0 bases from V and 5 from J; bases not matched to a gene: 12. The CDR3 length is 18 residues. Sequences were obtained from axillary lymph node tissue. This chain links TRBV7-9 with TRBJ2-1, with 8 bases lining up with TRBD1. This TCR was recovered from a female donor with breast cancer. Some clones in this sample may be carry-over from other donors' samples. This CDR3 reads CASSLAQGAGTRHNEQFF. CDR3 DNA: TGTGCCAGCAGCTTAGCTCAGGGGGCCGGGACGAGACACAATGAGCAGTTCTTC.